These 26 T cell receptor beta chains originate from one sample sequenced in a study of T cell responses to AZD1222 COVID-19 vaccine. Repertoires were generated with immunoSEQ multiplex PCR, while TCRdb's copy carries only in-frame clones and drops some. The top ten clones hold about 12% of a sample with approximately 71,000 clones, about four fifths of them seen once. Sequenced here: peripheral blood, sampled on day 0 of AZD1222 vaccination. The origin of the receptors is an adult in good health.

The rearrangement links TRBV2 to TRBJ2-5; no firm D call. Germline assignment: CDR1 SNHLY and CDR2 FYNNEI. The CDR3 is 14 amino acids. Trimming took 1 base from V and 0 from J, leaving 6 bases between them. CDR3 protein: CASSEGRYQETQYF. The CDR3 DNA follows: TGTGCCAGCAGTGAAGGACGCTACCAAGAGACCCAGTACTTC.

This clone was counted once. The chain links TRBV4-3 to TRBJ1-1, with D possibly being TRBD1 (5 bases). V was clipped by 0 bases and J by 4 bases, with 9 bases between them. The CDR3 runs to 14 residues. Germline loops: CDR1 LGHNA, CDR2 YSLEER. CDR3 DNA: TGCGCCAGCAGCCAAGATGCAGGGACCACTGAAGCTTTCTTT. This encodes CASSQDAGTTEAFF.

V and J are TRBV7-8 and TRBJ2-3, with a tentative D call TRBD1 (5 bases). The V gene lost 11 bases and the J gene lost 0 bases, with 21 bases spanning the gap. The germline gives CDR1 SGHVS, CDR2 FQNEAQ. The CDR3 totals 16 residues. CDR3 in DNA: TGTGCCGCCTCCCCACAGGTATCAACTAGCACAGATACGCAGTATTTT. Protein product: CAASPQVSTSTDTQYF.

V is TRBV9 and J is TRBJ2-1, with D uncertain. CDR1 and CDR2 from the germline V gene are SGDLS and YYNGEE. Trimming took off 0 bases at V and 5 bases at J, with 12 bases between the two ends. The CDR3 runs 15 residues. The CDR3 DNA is TGTGCCAGCAGCGTAGGTTCCCGTGTTAACAATGAGCAGTTCTTC. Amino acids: CASSVGSRVNNEQFF.

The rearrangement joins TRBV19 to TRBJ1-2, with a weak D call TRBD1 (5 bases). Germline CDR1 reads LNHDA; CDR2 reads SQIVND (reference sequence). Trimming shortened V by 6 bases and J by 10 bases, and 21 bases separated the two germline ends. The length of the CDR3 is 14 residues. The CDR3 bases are TGTGCCAGTAGGACCCAAGGGCTCCTGGGGCCCTACACCTTC. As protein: CASRTQGLLGPYTF. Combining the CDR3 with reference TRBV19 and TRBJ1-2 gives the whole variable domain DGGITQSPKYLFRKEGQNVTLSCEQNLNHDAMYWYRQDPGQGLRLIYYSQIVNDFQKGDIAEGYSVSREKKESFPLTVTSAQKNPTAFYLCASRTQGLLGPYTFGSGTRLTVV.

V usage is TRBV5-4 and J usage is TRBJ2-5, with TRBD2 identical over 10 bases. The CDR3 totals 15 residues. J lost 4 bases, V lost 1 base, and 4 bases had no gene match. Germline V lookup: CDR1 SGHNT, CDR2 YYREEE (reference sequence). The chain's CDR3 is CASSLSGGARETQYF. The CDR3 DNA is TGTGCCAGCAGCTTGAGCGGGGGGGCCAGAGAGACCCAGTACTTC.

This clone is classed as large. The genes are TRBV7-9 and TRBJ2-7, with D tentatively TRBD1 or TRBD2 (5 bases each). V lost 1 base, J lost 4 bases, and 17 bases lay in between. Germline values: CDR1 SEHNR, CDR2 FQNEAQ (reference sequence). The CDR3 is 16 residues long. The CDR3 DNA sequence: TGTGCCAGCAGCTTAGAGTCGGGGCCCCGACCTTACGAGCAGTACTTC. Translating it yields CASSLESGPRPYEQYF.

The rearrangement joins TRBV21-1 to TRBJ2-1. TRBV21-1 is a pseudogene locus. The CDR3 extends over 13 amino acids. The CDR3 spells CASRTRNWGEQFF. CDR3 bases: TGTGCCAGCCGGACCCGTAACTGGGGGGAGCAGTTCTTC.

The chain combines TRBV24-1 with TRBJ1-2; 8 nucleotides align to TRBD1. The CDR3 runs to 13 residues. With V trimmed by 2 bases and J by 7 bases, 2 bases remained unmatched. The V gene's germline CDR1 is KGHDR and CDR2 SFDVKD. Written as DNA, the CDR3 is TGTGCCACCAGTGATTATACAGGGGGTGGCTACACCTTC. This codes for CATSDYTGGGYTF.

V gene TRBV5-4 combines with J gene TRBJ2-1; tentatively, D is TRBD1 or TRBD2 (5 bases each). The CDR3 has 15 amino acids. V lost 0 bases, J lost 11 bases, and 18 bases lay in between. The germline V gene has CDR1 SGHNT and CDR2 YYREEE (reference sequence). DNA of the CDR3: TGTGCCAGCAGCTTGGGGGGTGGGGCGGGCAACCAGCAGTTCTTC. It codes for CASSLGGGAGNQQFF.

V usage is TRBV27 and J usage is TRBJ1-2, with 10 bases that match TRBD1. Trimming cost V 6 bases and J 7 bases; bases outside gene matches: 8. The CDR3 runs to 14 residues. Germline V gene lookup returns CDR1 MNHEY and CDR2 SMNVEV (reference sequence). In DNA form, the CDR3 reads TGTGCCAGCAGCACTTTGGGACAGGGGAGTGGCTACACCTTC. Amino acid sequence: CASSTLGQGSGYTF.

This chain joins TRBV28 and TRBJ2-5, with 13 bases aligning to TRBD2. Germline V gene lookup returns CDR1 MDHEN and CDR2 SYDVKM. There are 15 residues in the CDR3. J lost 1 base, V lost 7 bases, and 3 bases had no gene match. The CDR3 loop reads CASTRTSGGQETQYF. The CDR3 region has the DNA TGTGCCAGCACCAGGACTAGCGGGGGCCAAGAGACCCAGTACTTC.

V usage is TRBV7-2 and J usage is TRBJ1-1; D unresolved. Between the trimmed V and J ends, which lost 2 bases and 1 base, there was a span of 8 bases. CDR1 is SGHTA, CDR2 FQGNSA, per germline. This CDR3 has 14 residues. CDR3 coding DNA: TGTGCCAGCAGCTTATTCCAGCAGAACACTGAAGCTTTCTTT. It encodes CASSLFQQNTEAFF.

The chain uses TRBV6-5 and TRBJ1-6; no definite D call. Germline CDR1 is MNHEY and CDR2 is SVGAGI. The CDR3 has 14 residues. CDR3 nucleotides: TGTGCTACCCGATCCGCACAGAGCTATTCACCCCTCCACTTT. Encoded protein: CATRSAQSYSPLHF.

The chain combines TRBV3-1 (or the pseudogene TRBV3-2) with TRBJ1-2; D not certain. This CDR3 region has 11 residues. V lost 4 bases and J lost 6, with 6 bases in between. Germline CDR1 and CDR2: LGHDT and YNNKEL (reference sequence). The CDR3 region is CASSRADGYTF. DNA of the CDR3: TGTGCCAGCAGCCGAGCTGATGGCTACACCTTC.

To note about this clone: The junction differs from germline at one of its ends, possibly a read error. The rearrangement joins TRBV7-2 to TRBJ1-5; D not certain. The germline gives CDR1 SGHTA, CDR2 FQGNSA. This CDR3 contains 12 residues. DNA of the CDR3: TGTGCCAGCAGCTTAGGGCCTCAGTCCCAGCATTTT. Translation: CASSLGPQSQHF.

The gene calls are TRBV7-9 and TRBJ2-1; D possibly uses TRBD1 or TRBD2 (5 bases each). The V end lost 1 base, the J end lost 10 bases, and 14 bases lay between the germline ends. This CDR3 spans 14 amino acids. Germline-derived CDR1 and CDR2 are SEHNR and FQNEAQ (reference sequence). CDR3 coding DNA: TGTGCCAGCAGCTTAGATGGGGGTTGGAAAGAGCAGTTCTTC. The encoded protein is CASSLDGGWKEQFF.

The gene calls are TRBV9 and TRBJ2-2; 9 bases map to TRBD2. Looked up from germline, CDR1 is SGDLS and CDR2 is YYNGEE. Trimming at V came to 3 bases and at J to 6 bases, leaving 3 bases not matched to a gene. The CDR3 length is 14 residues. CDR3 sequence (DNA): TGTGCCAGCAGCGATATAGCGGGGGCCGGGGAGCTGTTTTTT. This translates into CASSDIAGAGELFF.

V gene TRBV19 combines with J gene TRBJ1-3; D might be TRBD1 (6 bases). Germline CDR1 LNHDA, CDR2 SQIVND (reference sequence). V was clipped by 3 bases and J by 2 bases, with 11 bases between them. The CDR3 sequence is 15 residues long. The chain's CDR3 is CASSISGQTGNTIYF. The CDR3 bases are TGTGCCAGTAGTATCTCCGGACAGACTGGAAACACCATATATTTT.

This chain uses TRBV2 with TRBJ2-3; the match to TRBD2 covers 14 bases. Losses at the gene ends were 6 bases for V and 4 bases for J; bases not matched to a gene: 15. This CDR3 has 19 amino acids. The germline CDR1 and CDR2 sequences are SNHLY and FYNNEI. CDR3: CASSESGLAGGVWPDTQYF. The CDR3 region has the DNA TGTGCCAGCAGCGAAAGCGGACTAGCGGGGGGTGTATGGCCAGATACGCAGTATTTT.

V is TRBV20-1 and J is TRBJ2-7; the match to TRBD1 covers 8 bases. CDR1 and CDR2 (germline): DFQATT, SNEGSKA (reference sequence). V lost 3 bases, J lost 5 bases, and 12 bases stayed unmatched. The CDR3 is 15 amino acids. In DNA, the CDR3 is TGCAGTGCTAGTAGGTTTGGACAGGGTCCCAACGAGCAGTACTTC. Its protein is CSASRFGQGPNEQYF.

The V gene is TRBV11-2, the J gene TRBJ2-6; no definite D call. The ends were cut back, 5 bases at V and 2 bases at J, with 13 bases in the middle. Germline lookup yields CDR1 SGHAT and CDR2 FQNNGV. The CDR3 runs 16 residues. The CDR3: CASSLSQRAGANVLTF. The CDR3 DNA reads TGTGCCAGCAGCCTGTCTCAAAGGGCTGGGGCCAACGTCCTGACTTTC. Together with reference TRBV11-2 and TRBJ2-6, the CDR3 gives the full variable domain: EAGVAQSPRYKIIEKRQSVAFWCNPISGHATLYWYQQILGQGPKLLIQFQNNGVVDDSQLPKDRFSAERLKGVDSTLKIQPAKLEDSAVYLCASSLSQRAGANVLTFGAGSRLTVL.

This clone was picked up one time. The CDR3 region has the DNA TGTGCCAGCAGTGATCTGGGGGGTAGGAGCACCGGGGAGCTGTTTTTT. It codes for CASSDLGGRSTGELFF. This sequence joins TRBV2 and TRBJ2-2, with TRBD2 as a possible D gene (6 bases). The V and J ends lost 3 bases and 4 bases respectively, with 15 bases between them. Germline V gives CDR1 SNHLY, CDR2 FYNNEI. This CDR3 has 16 amino acids.

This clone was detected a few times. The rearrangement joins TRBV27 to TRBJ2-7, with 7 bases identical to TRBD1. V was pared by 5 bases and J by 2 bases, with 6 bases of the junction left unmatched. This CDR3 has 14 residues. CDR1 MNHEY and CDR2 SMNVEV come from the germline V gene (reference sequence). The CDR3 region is CASSEGQRTYEQYF. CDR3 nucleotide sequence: TGTGCCAGCAGTGAGGGACAGAGAACCTACGAGCAGTACTTC.

For the CDR3, the DNA is TGTGCCAGCAAAAGGGCCCTTTTCGGTGAGCAGTTCTTC. It codes for CASKRALFGEQFF. The chain has TRBV2 and TRBJ2-1, with D uncertain. The CDR3 consists of 13 residues. Germline V lookup: CDR1 SNHLY, CDR2 FYNNEI. V lost 7 bases and J lost 9, with 16 bases in between.

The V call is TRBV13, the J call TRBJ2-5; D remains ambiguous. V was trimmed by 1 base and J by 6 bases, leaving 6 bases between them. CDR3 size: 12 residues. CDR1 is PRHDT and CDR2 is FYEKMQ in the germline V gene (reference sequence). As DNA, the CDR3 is TGTGCCAGCAGCTTAGATATCCAGACCCAGTACTTC. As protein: CASSLDIQTQYF.